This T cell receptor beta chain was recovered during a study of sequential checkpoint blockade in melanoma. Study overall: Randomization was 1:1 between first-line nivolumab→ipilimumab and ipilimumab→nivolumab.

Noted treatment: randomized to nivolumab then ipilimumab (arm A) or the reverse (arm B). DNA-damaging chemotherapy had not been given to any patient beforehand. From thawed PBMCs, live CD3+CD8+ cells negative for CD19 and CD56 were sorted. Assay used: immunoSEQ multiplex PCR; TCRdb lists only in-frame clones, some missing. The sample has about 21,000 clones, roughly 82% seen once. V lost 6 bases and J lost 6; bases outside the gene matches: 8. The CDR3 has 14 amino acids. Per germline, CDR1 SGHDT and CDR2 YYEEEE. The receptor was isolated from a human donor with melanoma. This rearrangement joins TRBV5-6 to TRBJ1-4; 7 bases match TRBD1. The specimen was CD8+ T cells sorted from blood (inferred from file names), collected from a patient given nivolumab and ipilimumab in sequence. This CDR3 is CASNNIRGDEKLFF. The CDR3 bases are TGTGCCAGCAACAATATCAGGGGGGATGAAAAACTGTTTTTT.